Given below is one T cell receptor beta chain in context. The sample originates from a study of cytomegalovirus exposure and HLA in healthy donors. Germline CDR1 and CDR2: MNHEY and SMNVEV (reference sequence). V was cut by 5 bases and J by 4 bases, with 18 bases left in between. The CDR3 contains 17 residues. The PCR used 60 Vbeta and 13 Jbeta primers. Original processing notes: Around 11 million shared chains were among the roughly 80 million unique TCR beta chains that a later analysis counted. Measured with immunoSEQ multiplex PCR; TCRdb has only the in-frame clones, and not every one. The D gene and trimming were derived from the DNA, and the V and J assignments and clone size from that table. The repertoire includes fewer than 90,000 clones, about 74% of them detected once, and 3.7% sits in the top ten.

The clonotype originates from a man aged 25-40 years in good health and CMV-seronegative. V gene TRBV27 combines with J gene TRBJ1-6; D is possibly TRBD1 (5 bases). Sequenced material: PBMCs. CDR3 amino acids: CASSPGSQDTYNSPLHF. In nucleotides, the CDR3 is TGTGCCAGCAGTCCCGGATCCCAGGACACTTATAATTCACCCCTCCACTTT.